The rows below give T cell receptor beta chains drawn from one sample of a study of cytomegalovirus exposure and HLA in healthy donors. The protocol was immunoSEQ multiplex PCR, while the TCRdb copy is restricted to in-frame clones and leaves out a portion. The table lists about 25,000 clones, roughly three quarters of them singletons. The material sequenced was PBMCs. The receptor source for this set is a male donor in good health and CMV-seronegative. Each CDR3 is given with its conserved first and last residue. The D gene is left open where the match is weak. Rows give clone size only sometimes, using once, few, many, or a class for an expanded clone.

V gene	clone size	J gene	D gene	CDR3 protein	CDR3 DNA
TRBV5-1	.	TRBJ2-3	TRBD2	CASSLAGTTDTQYF	TGCGCCAGCAGCCTAGCGGGGACCACAGATACGCAGTATTTT
TRBV6-5	.	TRBJ1-1	.	CASSSRENTEAFF	TGTGCCAGCAGTTCCCGGGAGAACACTGAAGCTTTCTTT
TRBV4-3	.	TRBJ2-7	.	CASSQDRGYEQYF	TGCGCCAGCAGCCAAGACCGGGGTTACGAGCAGTACTTC
TRBV10-1	.	TRBJ2-5	.	CASTLEETQYF	TGCGCCAGCACCCTCGAGGAGACCCAGTACTTC
TRBV29-1	few	TRBJ1-6	.	CSAQPREGSPLHF	TGCAGCGCTCAACCGCGCGAGGGATCACCCCTCCACTTT
TRBV7-2	.	TRBJ2-3	TRBD2	CASGLVGTSGSTDTQYF	TGTGCCAGCGGCTTAGTAGGGACTAGCGGGAGTACAGATACGCAGTATTTT
TRBV27	few	TRBJ1-1	.	CASIRESAEAFF	TGTGCCAGCATCAGGGAATCTGCTGAAGCTTTCTTT
TRBV7-2	.	TRBJ2-1	.	CASSAAKLENEQFF	TGTGCCAGCAGCGCCGCTAAACTAGAAAATGAGCAGTTCTTC
TRBV6-1	.	TRBJ1-6	.	CASSDEGGIDSPLHF	TGTGCCAGCAGTGATGAGGGGGGGATAGATTCACCCCTCCACTTT
TRBV6-4	.	TRBJ2-2	.	CASSETVEAGELFF	TGTGCCAGCAGCGAGACGGTCGAGGCCGGGGAGCTGTTTTTT
TRBV4-1	.	TRBJ2-3	TRBD2	CASSQERVAGDTDTQYF	TGCGCCAGCAGCCAAGAGAGGGTAGCGGGGGACACAGATACGCAGTATTTT
TRBV4-3	.	TRBJ2-3	TRBD2	CASSPSGNGLDTQYF	TGCGCCAGCAGCCCTAGCGGGAATGGACTAGATACGCAGTATTTT
TRBV28	.	TRBJ2-7	TRBD2	CAFGGEGLHEQYF	TGTGCGTTTGGGGGGGAGGGCCTACACGAGCAGTACTTC
TRBV5-6	.	TRBJ2-1	.	CASSLALLNNEQFF	TGTGCCAGCAGCTTAGCACTACTGAACAATGAGCAGTTCTTC
TRBV28	.	TRBJ1-1	TRBD1	CASSPGTGGVGTEAFF	TGTGCCAGCAGTCCCGGGACAGGGGGCGTGGGCACTGAAGCTTTCTTT
TRBV19	once	TRBJ1-5	.	CASSLGALISWEPQHF	TGTGCCAGTAGTCTTGGGGCCTTAATCTCCTGGGAGCCCCAGCATTTT
TRBV10-3	.	TRBJ1-5	TRBD1	CAISERGGDGQPQHF	TGTGCCATCAGTGAGCGAGGGGGCGATGGACAGCCCCAGCATTTT
TRBV29-1	.	TRBJ1-2	.	CSVEPRANYGYTF	TGCAGCGTTGAACCCAGGGCTAACTATGGCTACACCTTC
TRBV11-3	.	TRBJ2-1	TRBD2	CASSLGQRTSVNEQFF	TGTGCCAGCAGCTTAGGTCAAAGGACTAGCGTCAATGAGCAGTTCTTC
TRBV12-2	.	TRBJ2-1	.	CASRPYTSTYNEQFF	TGTGCAAGTCGCCCATATACTAGCACCTACAATGAGCAGTTCTTC
TRBV10-3	.	TRBJ2-2	TRBD2	CAISAQGLAGGELFF	TGTGCCATCAGTGCCCAGGGACTAGCGGGCGGGGAGCTGTTTTTT
TRBV6-5	once	TRBJ2-3	TRBD2	CASSYTGGIGDTQYF	TGTGCCAGCAGTTACACGGGAGGGATTGGAGATACGCAGTATTTT